A single sample is the source of the 20 T cell receptor beta chains below, sequenced in a study of CD8+ T cells in alopecia areata listed by TCRdb under 2018. Libraries were built with the immunoSEQ multiplex PCR assay. For TCR sequencing, RNA was extracted from every sample and reverse transcribed into cDNA to serve as template. Drawn from immuneACCESS, this table holds only the in-frame rearrangements with V and J called that TCRdb kept. Clones are partly lost; checked studies trace under half to an unresolved V gene and leave the rest unexplained. In this sample the table shows about 97,000 clones, approximately 42% of which occur a single time. The ten largest clones represent approximately 1.4% of the sample. The sample comprised CD4+ T cells sorted from blood. These receptors all come from a human donor with alopecia areata.

This clone was seen a handful of times. This chain's CDR3 is CASSGAGGPDGELFF. The CDR3, as DNA: TGCGCCAGCAGCGGAGCGGGAGGGCCGGACGGGGAGCTGTTTTTT. V is TRBV5-1 and J is TRBJ2-2; 10 bases are shared with TRBD2. The CDR3 length is 15 residues. From germline, CDR1 is SGHRS and CDR2 YFSETQ. Germline trimming cut 4 bases from V and 7 bases from J; bases unmatched to any gene: 7.

There are a few counts of this clone. The gene calls are TRBV7-2 and TRBJ2-5, with 9 bases aligning to TRBD2. J lost 2 bases, V lost 5 bases, and 18 bases had no gene match. The germline V gene encodes CDR1 SGHTA and CDR2 FQGNSA. The CDR3 loop spans 19 amino acids. The CDR3 loop is CASSPSVFGGGVPQETQYF. DNA of the CDR3: TGTGCCAGCAGCCCTAGCGTGTTTGGCGGGGGGGTCCCTCAAGAGACCCAGTACTTC. Using reference TRBV7-2 and TRBJ2-5 for the parts outside the CDR3, the full variable domain is GAGVSQSPSNKVTEKGKDVELRCDPISGHTALYWYRQSLGQGLEFLIYFQGNSAPDKSGLPSDRFSAERTGGSVSTLTIQRTQQEDSAVYLCASSPSVFGGGVPQETQYFGPGTRLLVL.

This clone was observed a handful of times. V gene TRBV2 combines with J gene TRBJ1-5, with TRBD1 identical over 11 bases. CDR1 is SNHLY, CDR2 FYNNEI, per germline. V shed 4 bases, J shed 3 bases, and the junction held 2 bases outside the gene matches. There are 15 residues in the CDR3. The CDR3, as DNA: TGTGCCAGCAGTGGGACAGGGGGCCTCAATCAGCCCCAGCATTTT. It codes for CASSGTGGLNQPQHF.

This clone occurred a few times. This chain links TRBV18 with TRBJ2-1; the D is unclear. The V end was cut by 3 bases, the J end by 6 bases, with 9 bases between. Germline lookup yields CDR1 KGHSH and CDR2 LQKENI. The length of the CDR3 is 13 residues. This CDR3 reads CASSPSYLNEQFF. DNA for the CDR3: TGTGCCAGCTCACCCTCCTACCTCAATGAGCAGTTCTTC.

The rearrangement links TRBV6-1 to TRBJ2-3; weak D call: TRBD2 (5 bases). Germline CDR1 is MNHNS and CDR2 is SASEGT. V was trimmed by 6 bases and J by 2 bases, leaving 12 bases between them. This CDR3 is built from 14 residues. The CDR3 reads CASRGRAYTDTQYF. The CDR3 nucleotides are TGTGCCAGCAGAGGGCGGGCATACACAGATACGCAGTATTTT.

J is TRBJ1-1 and V is TRBV5-1, with D possibly being TRBD1 (6 bases). Between the trimmed V and J ends, which lost 1 base and 4 bases, there was a span of 14 bases. The CDR3 is 15 amino acids. The germline gives CDR1 SGHRS, CDR2 YFSETQ. The CDR3 DNA sequence: TGCGCCAGCAGCTTGAGTGGAAAAGGGGGCACTGAAGCTTTCTTT. Protein: CASSLSGKGGTEAFF.

The chain couples TRBV30 to TRBJ2-2; possible D gene TRBD2, 5 bases. The germline CDR1 and CDR2 sequences are GTSNPN and SVGIG (reference sequence). Deletions cut 1 base from V and 7 bases from J, with 16 bases between. This CDR3 spans 15 amino acids. The CDR3 region is CAWSDWGLAIGELFF. CDR3 nucleotide sequence: TGTGCCTGGAGTGATTGGGGATTAGCGATCGGGGAGCTGTTTTTT.

This chain connects TRBV7-3 to TRBJ2-1, with 10 nucleotides matching TRBD2. This CDR3 is 16 amino acids long. The V gene end was trimmed by 5 bases and the J gene end by 3 bases; junction bases not matched to a gene: 7. Germline values: CDR1 SGHTA, CDR2 FQGTGA. The CDR3: CASSTSGNTDYNEQFF. CDR3 nucleotides: TGTGCCAGCAGCACTAGCGGGAACACAGACTACAATGAGCAGTTCTTC.

V and J are TRBV6-5 and TRBJ2-7; 15 nucleotides agree with TRBD2. The CDR3 runs to 14 residues. Trimming removed 5 bases from V and 6 bases from J; junction bases left unmatched: 2. Per the germline V gene, CDR1 is MNHEY and CDR2 is SVGAGI. CDR3 sequence: CASSRGLAGGEQYF. The DNA for the CDR3 is TGTGCCAGCAGTCGGGGACTAGCGGGAGGCGAGCAGTACTTC.

This clone was observed a handful of times. The rearrangement joins TRBV15 to TRBJ2-4, with a tentative D call TRBD2 (6 bases). The V gene lost 0 bases and the J gene lost 7 bases, with 16 bases spanning the gap. Germline V gene data show CDR1 as LNHNV and CDR2 as YYDKDF (reference sequence). The CDR3 runs 16 residues. The CDR3 coding sequence is TGTGCCACCAGCAGAGAGGAGCAGGATGGAGGGAACATTCAGTACTTC. Amino acid sequence: CATSREEQDGGNIQYF.

The table lists this clone with a few counts. The rearrangement joins TRBV10-3 to TRBJ2-7, with 12 bases aligning to TRBD1. The V gene end was trimmed by 4 bases and the J gene end by 5 bases; junction bases not matched to a gene: 6. The CDR3 has 15 amino acids. Per germline, CDR1 ENHRY and CDR2 SYGVKD. Written as DNA, the CDR3 is TGTGCCATCAGTGTGGGACAGGGGGCGATGAACGAGCAGTACTTC. This gives the protein CAISVGQGAMNEQYF.

The chain recombines TRBV7-2 with TRBJ2-3; weak D call: TRBD2 (5 bases). This CDR3 is 13 amino acids long. Trimming removed 4 bases from V and 4 bases from J, with 9 bases in between. Per the germline V gene, CDR1 is SGHTA and CDR2 is FQGNSA. CDR3 sequence reads: CASSYTGSDTQYF. The CDR3 DNA reads as TGTGCCAGCAGCTATACGGGATCAGATACGCAGTATTTT.

The chain uses TRBV9 and TRBJ1-2; tentative D call: TRBD1 (5 bases). Germline V lookup: CDR1 SGDLS, CDR2 YYNGEE. The CDR3 is 15 amino acids. Trimming removed 2 bases from V and 4 bases from J, with 15 bases in between. CDR3 sequence reads: CASSVTLGASYGYTF. Written as DNA, the CDR3 is TGTGCCAGCAGCGTGACCTTAGGGGCTAGCTATGGCTACACCTTC.

This clone was observed a handful of times. The rearrangement joins TRBV7-2 to TRBJ2-7, with D unclear. Germline assignment: CDR1 SGHTA and CDR2 FQGNSA. V was pared by 0 bases and J by 2 bases, with 5 bases between. The CDR3 is made up of 13 amino acids. The CDR3 nucleotides read TGTGCCAGCAGCTTAGCTTCCACCTACGAGCAGTACTTC. The encoded protein is CASSLASTYEQYF.

CDR3 sequence reads: CASSPRRGGRETQYF. The CDR3 nucleotides read TGTGCCAGCAGCCCCCGCCGGGGGGGCCGAGAGACCCAGTACTTC. The rearrangement links TRBV4-2 to TRBJ2-5; 8 positions match TRBD2. Trimming removed 4 bases from V and 4 bases from J; junction bases left unmatched: 8. Germline CDR1 LGHNA, CDR2 YNFKEQ. The length of the CDR3 is 15 residues.

This clone was detected only a few times. The rearrangement uses TRBV9 and TRBJ1-6; D is ambiguous. CDR1 is SGDLS, CDR2 YYNGEE, per germline. The length of the CDR3 is 12 residues. V dropped 0 bases and J dropped 10 bases, with 5 bases sitting between them. CDR3 amino acids: CASSVEASPLHF. The CDR3 coding sequence is TGTGCCAGCAGCGTAGAAGCCTCACCCCTCCACTTT. The whole variable domain, filled in from reference TRBV9 and TRBJ1-6, reads DSGVTQTPKHLITATGQRVTLRCSPRSGDLSVYWYQQSLDQGLQFLIQYYNGEERAKGNILERFSAQQFPDLHSELNLSSLELGDSALYFCASSVEASPLHFGNGTRLTVT.

This sequence joins TRBV7-2 and TRBJ2-7, with D possibly being TRBD1 (6 bases). Trimming left V 4 bases short and J 3 bases short, with 16 bases between. Germline values: CDR1 SGHTA, CDR2 FQGNSA. This CDR3 comprises 15 residues. Written as DNA, the CDR3 is TGTGCCAGCAGCTCGCGAACGGACAGCCACTACGAGCAGTACTTC. Its protein is CASSSRTDSHYEQYF.

A remark on this clone: Since the CDR3 does not end with the conserved phenylalanine or tryptophan, this likely comes from a read error. The CDR3 here is CASSQAARIYEQYS. The CDR3 nucleotides read TGCGCCAGCAGCCAAGCGGCCAGGATATACGAGCAGTACTCC. The chain links TRBV4-1 to TRBJ2-7; no clear D. Trimming took off 1 base at V and 4 bases at J, with 11 bases between the two ends. The CDR3 loop spans 14 amino acids. Germline V gene data show CDR1 as MGHRA and CDR2 as YSYEKL.

The V and J genes are TRBV29-1 and TRBJ2-2, with D unclear. The CDR3 sequence is 13 residues long. Trimming took 4 bases from V and 4 from J, leaving 10 bases between them. Germline CDR1 is SQVTM and CDR2 is ANQGSEA. CDR3 nucleotide sequence: TGCAGCGTTGCCAGGCTACTCACCGGGGAGCTGTTTTTT. It yields the protein CSVARLLTGELFF.

V usage is TRBV27 and J usage is TRBJ1-2; 8 positions match TRBD1. The CDR3 loop spans 15 amino acids. The germline V gene encodes CDR1 MNHEY and CDR2 SMNVEV (reference sequence). V shed 5 bases, J shed 4 bases, and the junction held 9 bases outside the gene matches. DNA of the CDR3: TGTGCCAGCAGTCCTACCCTAACAGGGGGCTATGGCTACACCTTC. This translates into CASSPTLTGGYGYTF.